The 26 T cell receptor beta chains reported below all come from one sample, sequenced in a study of blood T cell repertoires in COVID-19. Libraries were prepared by immunoSEQ multiplex PCR; TCRdb keeps only in-frame clonotypes and omits some of them. Among some 240,000 clones listed, about 80% were seen once. Input material: PBMCs or T cells enriched from blood (not recorded which). The receptors come from a man over 45 who had recovered from COVID-19.

The chain links TRBV19 to TRBJ2-5; D possibly corresponds to TRBD1 (7 bases). Trimming cost V 9 bases and J 2 bases, with 19 bases left between them. Per germline, CDR1 LNHDA and CDR2 SQIVND (reference sequence). The CDR3 totals 15 residues. The CDR3 reads CASSWRQGLQETQYF. The CDR3 region has the DNA TGTGCCAGCTCTTGGAGACAGGGACTGCAAGAGACCCAGTACTTC.

This chain links TRBV19 with TRBJ1-4; D gene uncertain. V lost 7 bases and J 7 bases, leaving 16 bases between the germline ends. Germline V gene data show CDR1 as LNHDA and CDR2 as SQIVND (reference sequence). The length of the CDR3 is 14 residues. Here the CDR3 DNA reads TGTGCCAGTACCCCGGGAGGTTGGGGTGAAAAACTGTTTTTT. As protein: CASTPGGWGEKLFF.

The genes are TRBV18 and TRBJ2-7; 9 bases line up with TRBD1. Germline loops: CDR1 KGHSH, CDR2 LQKENI. V lost 2 bases to trimming and J lost 6 bases; unmatched junction nucleotides: 5. This CDR3 contains 14 residues. This chain's CDR3 is CASSPGTGNLEQYF. In DNA form, the CDR3 reads TGTGCCAGCTCACCAGGGACAGGGAATCTCGAGCAGTACTTC.

V and J are TRBV5-1 and TRBJ2-7; TRBD1 aligns across 12 bases. CDR3 size: 14 residues. Germline CDR1 and CDR2: SGHRS and YFSETQ. V shed 3 bases, J shed 5 bases, and the junction held 3 bases outside the gene matches. The CDR3 region is CASSSGTGGDEQYF. The DNA for the CDR3 is TGCGCCAGCAGCTCCGGGACAGGGGGCGACGAGCAGTACTTC.

The chain joins TRBV5-1 to TRBJ2-5; 11 bases are a match to TRBD2. CDR1 is SGHRS, CDR2 YFSETQ, per germline. CDR3 length: 18 amino acids. V shed 4 bases and J 4 bases; nucleotides not matched to a gene: 15. Here the CDR3 DNA reads TGCGCCAGCAGCCCAAGCCGGACTAGCGGGTCTCTCGTAGAGACCCAGTACTTC. Translated: CASSPSRTSGSLVETQYF.

V usage is TRBV9 and J usage is TRBJ1-2, with D tentatively TRBD1 (5 bases). The V and J ends lost 0 bases and 5 bases respectively, with 5 bases between them. CDR3 size: 12 residues. Germline assignment: CDR1 SGDLS and CDR2 YYNGEE. CDR3 nucleotides: TGTGCCAGCAGCGTAGAGGGGTATGGCTACACCTTC. Residues: CASSVEGYGYTF.

The chain employs TRBV27 and TRBJ1-4; maybe TRBD1 (6 bases). The V gene's germline CDR1 is MNHEY and CDR2 SMNVEV (reference sequence). V was shortened by 5 bases and J by 1 base, with 14 bases between the two germline ends. The CDR3 is made up of 16 amino acids. The CDR3 DNA follows: TGTGCCAGCAGTCTGACCGTGACAGGAACTAATGAAAAACTGTTTTTT. Translating it yields CASSLTVTGTNEKLFF.

The chain uses TRBV5-1 and TRBJ2-1; 7 positions agree with TRBD1. V lost 2 bases and J lost 2; bases outside the gene matches: 10. Germline CDR1 reads SGHRS; CDR2 reads YFSETQ. The CDR3 totals 17 residues. DNA for the CDR3: TGCGCCAGCAGCTTTGGGCGACTGACAGGGACCTACAATGAGCAGTTCTTC. This codes for CASSFGRLTGTYNEQFF.

The gene calls are TRBV18 and TRBJ2-1; D is unclear. The germline gives CDR1 KGHSH, CDR2 LQKENI. V was shortened by 0 bases and J by 2 bases, with 5 bases between the two germline ends. This CDR3 is built from 14 residues. The CDR3 DNA is TGTGCCAGCTCACCACCCCCCGCCTACAATGAGCAGTTCTTC. It yields the protein CASSPPPAYNEQFF.

This clone appeared a few times. This chain joins TRBV11-2 and TRBJ2-5; D is unclear. The V gene's germline CDR1 is SGHAT and CDR2 FQNNGV. CDR3 size: 13 residues. Deletions cut 5 bases from V and 4 bases from J, with 11 bases between. CDR3: CASSPPVVETQYF. For the CDR3, the DNA is TGTGCCAGCAGCCCCCCGGTTGTAGAGACCCAGTACTTC.

V and J are TRBV5-4 and TRBJ1-1, with TRBD1 matching 10 bases. J was trimmed by 11 bases and V by 2 bases; bases with no gene match: 15. Germline CDR1 reads SGHNT; CDR2 reads YYREEE (reference sequence). This CDR3 spans 16 amino acids. The CDR3 loop reads CASSLQPPTGGAGAFF. CDR3 nucleotide sequence: TGTGCCAGCAGCTTACAGCCTCCGACAGGGGGCGCAGGGGCTTTCTTT.

This sequence joins TRBV12-5 and TRBJ1-1, with 8 bases aligning to TRBD1. Germline CDR1 LGHNT, CDR2 FRNRAP. This CDR3 is 13 amino acids long. V shed 7 bases and J 7 bases; nucleotides not matched to a gene: 8. The CDR3 is CASVGQGAFEAFF. CDR3 coding DNA: TGTGCTAGTGTTGGGCAGGGGGCTTTTGAAGCTTTCTTT.

This clone appeared once. This sequence joins TRBV7-9 and TRBJ1-2, with D perhaps TRBD1 (5 bases). The CDR3 runs to 13 residues. CDR1 and CDR2 (germline): SEHNR, FQNEAQ (reference sequence). The V gene lost 3 bases and the J gene lost 3 bases, with 8 bases spanning the gap. CDR3 in amino acids: CASSFGGDYGYTF. In nucleotides, the CDR3 is TGTGCCAGCAGCTTTGGAGGGGACTATGGCTACACCTTC.

The chain recombines TRBV5-1 with TRBJ1-6; weak D call: TRBD1 (6 bases). The germline CDR1 and CDR2 sequences are SGHRS and YFSETQ. The V and J ends lost 4 bases and 6 bases respectively, with 14 bases between them. The CDR3 runs to 15 residues. The CDR3 is CASSPDTGRNSPLHF. The CDR3 nucleotides are TGCGCCAGCAGCCCGGATACAGGGCGTAATTCACCCCTCCACTTT.

This rearrangement joins TRBV3-1 (or the pseudogene TRBV3-2) to TRBJ2-5; perhaps TRBD1 as D (7 bases). CDR1 and CDR2 from the germline V gene are LGHDT and YNNKEL (reference sequence). The CDR3 contains 13 residues. V gave up 6 bases and J gave up 2 bases, with 10 bases separating them. This CDR3 reads CASREGQQETQYF. The CDR3 nucleotides are TGTGCCAGCAGGGAGGGACAGCAAGAGACCCAGTACTTC.

The CDR3 bases are TGTGCCAGCAGCTTACAGGGGGGTTTAACCTACGAGCAGTACTTC. Residues: CASSLQGGLTYEQYF. The rearrangement joins TRBV7-6 to TRBJ2-7, with a possible D match to TRBD1 (7 bases). V was trimmed by 2 bases and J by 2 bases, leaving 13 bases between them. The CDR3 length is 15 residues. Germline lookup yields CDR1 SGHVS and CDR2 FNYEAQ.

The gene calls are TRBV9 and TRBJ2-1, with 10 bases that match TRBD1. The trim removed 0 bases at V and 6 bases at J, leaving 3 bases unmatched. There are 15 residues in the CDR3. CDR1 is SGDLS and CDR2 is YYNGEE in the germline V gene. The CDR3 spells CASSVVGTGVNEQFF. The DNA for the CDR3 is TGTGCCAGCAGCGTAGTGGGGACAGGGGTCAATGAGCAGTTCTTC.

The rearrangement joins TRBV7-3 to TRBJ2-5, with D maybe TRBD1 (7 bases). The V gene's germline CDR1 is SGHTA and CDR2 FQGTGA. CDR3 length: 15 amino acids. V was clipped by 7 bases and J by 5 bases, with 20 bases between them. DNA for the CDR3: TGTGCCAGCATAACTACAGGGGAGGAACGGGAGACCCAGTACTTC. This codes for CASITTGEERETQYF.

The CDR3 loop is CASSVVGLAGGADTQYF. CDR3 sequence (DNA): TGTGCCAGCAGCGTAGTCGGACTAGCGGGGGGGGCAGATACGCAGTATTTT. This chain joins TRBV9 and TRBJ2-3; 15 bases map to TRBD2. Unmatched junction bases numbered 3, after V lost 0 bases and J lost 4 bases. Germline V CDR1 and CDR2: SGDLS, YYNGEE. There are 17 residues in the CDR3.

This clone was detected a few times. The chain joins TRBV30 to TRBJ1-2; maybe TRBD1 (5 bases). Germline V gives CDR1 GTSNPN, CDR2 SVGIG (reference sequence). V lost 0 bases and J lost 8, with 13 bases in between. The CDR3 spans 13 residues. CDR3 sequence: CAWSVRQGLGYTF. The CDR3 nucleotides are TGTGCCTGGAGTGTCAGGCAGGGCCTAGGCTACACCTTC. Drawing the rest from reference TRBV30 and TRBJ1-2, the complete variable domain is SQTIHQWPATLVQPVGSPLSLECTVEGTSNPNLYWYRQAAGRGLQLLFYSVGIGQISSEVPQNLSASRPQDRQFILSSKKLLLSDSGFYLCAWSVRQGLGYTFGSGTRLTVV.

This chain joins TRBV11-3 and TRBJ2-7, with 12 bases identical to TRBD2. From germline, CDR1 is SGHNT and CDR2 YENEEA. This CDR3 comprises 14 residues. The V and J ends lost 5 bases and 9 bases, in that order; junction bases with no gene match: 8. The CDR3 region is CASSRTSGAWVQYF. The DNA of the CDR3 is TGTGCCAGCAGCCGGACTAGCGGGGCCTGGGTGCAGTACTTC.

V is TRBV9 and J is TRBJ2-5; possibly TRBD2 for D (6 bases). Germline V gene sequence: CDR1 SGDLS, CDR2 YYNGEE. V lost 6 bases to trimming and J lost 0 bases, with 12 bases between them. This CDR3 has 14 residues. In nucleotides, the CDR3 is TGTGCCAGCAAGGGCGGGGAGGACCAAGAGACCCAGTACTTC. It translates to CASKGGEDQETQYF.

V gene TRBV6-5 combines with J gene TRBJ1-4, with 8 positions matching TRBD1. The CDR3 sequence is 15 residues long. Germline CDR1 and CDR2: MNHEY and SVGAGI. V shed 6 bases, J shed 8 bases, and the junction held 11 bases outside the gene matches. The CDR3 DNA reads as TGTGCCAGCAGCGAGACTCAGGGGGCTAGAGAAAAACTGTTTTTT. As protein: CASSETQGAREKLFF.

The chain combines TRBV7-3 with TRBJ2-2, with TRBD1 identical over 8 bases. The germline V gene has CDR1 SGHTA and CDR2 FQGTGA. The CDR3 covers 15 residues. V lost 5 bases, J lost 6 bases, and 8 bases stayed unmatched. For the CDR3, the DNA is TGTGCCAGCAGCCAGGACAGGGTCTATCCCGGGGAGCTGTTTTTT. As protein: CASSQDRVYPGELFF.

Written as DNA, the CDR3 is TGTGCCAGCAGCTTAGGGCGGGGACCTGGAAACACCATATATTTT. The encoded protein is CASSLGRGPGNTIYF. This chain links TRBV7-3 with TRBJ1-3; perhaps TRBD1 as D (5 bases). With 2 bases removed from V and 2 bases from J, the gap between germline ends came to 10 bases. Germline V gene sequence: CDR1 SGHTA, CDR2 FQGTGA. The CDR3 is made up of 15 amino acids.

The chain is built from TRBV5-1 and TRBJ2-7, with 9 bases fitting TRBD2. With V trimmed by 0 bases and J by 0 bases, 1 base remained unmatched. The CDR3 runs to 15 residues. In germline, CDR1 is SGHRS, CDR2 YFSETQ. CDR3 DNA sequence: TGCGCCAGCAGCTTGGGTAGCGGGAGCTCCTACGAGCAGTACTTC. This codes for CASSLGSGSSYEQYF.